The next 27 T cell receptor beta chains were all read from a single sample in a study of T cell repertoires in cytomegalovirus infection. Their cognate antigens are unknown. TCRdb used MiXCR to reprocess the reads, holding one entry per CDR3 protein. The sample gives roughly 500,000 distinct CDR3 sequences, around a third of which show up once; about a sixth is in the top ten. The sample consisted of cultured PBMCs, taken from culture after CMV antigen stimulation. These receptors all stem from a human donor in good health (CMV status not recorded). Some clones in this sample may be carry-over from other donors' samples.

This clonotype was observed a few times. The chain uses TRBV6-5 and TRBJ2-1; 9 bases agree with TRBD2. Trimming took 5 bases from V and 8 from J; bases not matched to a gene: 13. Per the germline V gene, CDR1 is MNHEY and CDR2 is SVGAGI. There are 16 residues in the CDR3. CDR3: CASSVFSSGINDEQFF. CDR3 bases: TGTGCCAGCAGTGTGTTTTCTAGCGGGATAAATGATGAGCAGTTCTTC.

The chain recombines TRBV20-1 with TRBJ2-1; D gene ambiguous. Germline CDR1 DFQATT, CDR2 SNEGSKA (reference sequence). This CDR3 is built from 12 residues. V was shortened by 1 base and J by 5 bases, with 6 bases between the two germline ends. The CDR3 loop is CSARAGHNEQFF. The DNA for the CDR3 is TGCAGTGCTAGAGCTGGTCACAATGAGCAGTTCTTC.

This clonotype has only one observation. The gene calls are TRBV19 and TRBJ1-3; D might be TRBD1 (6 bases). V was trimmed by 8 bases and J by 2 bases, leaving 16 bases between them. The CDR3 consists of 15 residues. CDR1 and CDR2 from the germline V gene are LNHDA and SQIVND (reference sequence). The CDR3 DNA sequence: TGTGCCAGTCGTTGGACAGCACTTCCTGGAAACACCATATATTTT. Its protein is CASRWTALPGNTIYF.

The gene calls are TRBV23-1 and TRBJ1-5; TRBD1 agrees at 10 bases. TRBV23-1 carries the ORF label, with uncertain function. The CDR3 totals 13 residues. V shed 8 bases and J 5 bases; nucleotides not matched to a gene: 3. The chain's CDR3 is CASAGTGDQPQHF. The CDR3 DNA sequence: TGCGCCAGCGCCGGGACAGGGGATCAGCCCCAGCATTTT.

This clonotype was seen repeatedly, ten times or more. The chain recombines TRBV12-3 or TRBV12-4 with TRBJ1-6; D not certain. The CDR3 is 14 residues long. V was pared by 3 bases and J by 9 bases, with 12 bases between. In nucleotides, the CDR3 is TGTGCCAGCAGTTTTGGGTCTTCGTCTTCACCCCTCCACTTT. Its protein is CASSFGSSSSPLHF.

The V call is TRBV5-6, the J call TRBJ2-1; TRBD1 aligns across 8 bases. This CDR3 contains 14 residues. V dropped 4 bases and J dropped 5; count of bases not matched to a gene: 5. The germline CDR1 and CDR2 sequences are SGHDT and YYEEEE. CDR3 coding DNA: TGTGCCAGCAGCCCCGAGGGACAGGACAATGAGCAGTTCTTC. Translation gives CASSPEGQDNEQFF. Filled out from reference TRBV5-6 and TRBJ2-1, the complete variable domain reads DAGVTQSPTHLIKTRGQQVTLRCSPKSGHDTVSWYQQALGQGPQFIFQYYEEEERQRGNFPDRFSGHQFPNYSSELNVNALLLGDSALYLCASSPEGQDNEQFFGPGTRLTVL.

This chain uses TRBV5-6 with TRBJ2-7; 8 positions match TRBD1. The CDR3 is 13 residues long. The germline V gene has CDR1 SGHDT and CDR2 YYEEEE. Trimming took 2 bases from V and 4 from J; bases not matched to a gene: 2. The CDR3 spells CASSFRDRYEQYV. DNA of the CDR3: TGTGCCAGCAGCTTCAGGGACAGGTACGAGCAGTACGTC.

This clonotype was counted at least ten times. This chain connects TRBV4-1 to TRBJ1-2, with D possibly matching TRBD1 (6 bases). V dropped 1 base and J dropped 2 bases, with 17 bases sitting between them. This CDR3 comprises 17 residues. Germline lookup yields CDR1 MGHRA and CDR2 YSYEKL. The CDR3 spells CASSQAGTQLQNYGYTF. For the CDR3, the DNA is TGCGCCAGCAGCCAAGCCGGGACACAGCTACAAAACTATGGCTACACCTTC.

The rearrangement joins TRBV19 to TRBJ1-1; D ambiguous. V lost 3 bases to trimming and J lost 1 base, with 9 bases between them. This CDR3 has 14 amino acids. CDR1 is LNHDA, CDR2 SQIVND, per germline (reference sequence). CDR3 in amino acids: CASSINRRNTEAFF. The CDR3 coding sequence is TGTGCCAGTAGTATCAACAGAAGGAACACTGAAGCTTTCTTT.

The chain recombines TRBV6-2 or TRBV6-3 with TRBJ2-1; D is possibly TRBD2 (6 bases). V was cut by 2 bases and J by 9 bases, with 20 bases left in between. The germline gives CDR1 MNHEY, CDR2 SVGEGT. This CDR3 spans 16 amino acids. The CDR3 spells CASSYAGAEGFGEQFF. The CDR3 DNA reads as TGTGCCAGCAGTTACGCCGGGGCGGAGGGTTTCGGTGAGCAGTTCTTC.

Only one count was recorded for this clonotype. This rearrangement joins TRBV19 to TRBJ1-5; D perhaps matches TRBD1 (6 bases). V dropped 7 bases and J dropped 1 base, with 11 bases sitting between them. There are 14 residues in the CDR3. Germline-derived CDR1 and CDR2 are LNHDA and SQIVND (reference sequence). The CDR3 coding sequence is TGTGCCAGTACGGGGGCAGGGAGCAATCAGCCCCAGCATTTT. Its translation: CASTGAGSNQPQHF.

This clonotype has only a few counts. The chain joins TRBV20-1 to TRBJ1-1, with 7 bases lining up with TRBD1. The ends lost 8 bases at V and 3 bases at J; junction bases unmatched: 12. The CDR3 runs to 14 residues. CDR1 DFQATT and CDR2 SNEGSKA come from the germline V gene (reference sequence). CDR3 amino acids: CSPLDRYIDTEAFF. The CDR3 coding sequence is TGCAGTCCGTTGGACAGGTACATTGACACTGAAGCTTTCTTT.

The chain links TRBV5-1 to TRBJ1-1, with TRBD1 identical over 7 bases. Germline assignment: CDR1 SGHRS and CDR2 YFSETQ. Germline trimming cut 4 bases from V and 0 bases from J; bases unmatched to any gene: 9. The CDR3 consists of 16 residues. The CDR3 nucleotides read TGCGCCAGCAGCCCCGGGACAGCCTCGGTGAACACTGAAGCTTTCTTT. Its protein is CASSPGTASVNTEAFF.

This clonotype was detected only a few times. The chain has TRBV7-2 and TRBJ2-7, with a weak D call TRBD1 (5 bases). Trimming removed 1 base from V and 3 bases from J, with 10 bases in between. The CDR3 consists of 14 residues. Germline V CDR1 and CDR2: SGHTA, FQGNSA. The DNA of the CDR3 is TGTGCCAGCAGCTTAGACAGGAGTATCTACGAGCAGTACGTC. Its translation is CASSLDRSIYEQYV.

V is TRBV19 and J is TRBJ2-1; 10 bases agree with TRBD2. V shed 6 bases and J 8 bases; nucleotides not matched to a gene: 13. Germline V gene sequence: CDR1 LNHDA, CDR2 SQIVND (reference sequence). This CDR3 has 16 amino acids. CDR3 coding DNA: TGTGCCAGTAGCCTTTCCTTAGCGGGAGGTGGTGATGAGCAGTTCTTC. Protein product: CASSLSLAGGGDEQFF.

This clonotype was seen a handful of times. The rearrangement links TRBV7-2 to TRBJ2-5, with 10 bases that match TRBD1. CDR3 size: 14 residues. J lost 7 bases, V lost 4 bases, and 6 bases had no gene match. CDR1 and CDR2 from the germline V gene are SGHTA and FQGNSA. This CDR3 is CASSSGTGALTQYF. CDR3 DNA sequence: TGTGCCAGCAGCTCCGGGACAGGGGCCTTGACCCAGTACTTC.

This chain connects TRBV14 to TRBJ1-3, with 8 bases identical to TRBD1. CDR1 is SGHDN, CDR2 FVKESK, per germline. Germline trimming cut 4 bases from V and 3 bases from J; bases unmatched to any gene: 2. CDR3 length equals 14 residues. This chain's CDR3 is CASSRTGGGNTIYF. The CDR3 bases are TGTGCCAGCAGCCGAACAGGGGGTGGAAACACCATATATTTT.

This clonotype was counted between two and nine times. V is TRBV19 and J is TRBJ1-1, with unresolved D. The ends were cut back, 4 bases at V and 0 bases at J, with 9 bases in the middle. CDR3 length equals 14 residues. Germline V gives CDR1 LNHDA, CDR2 SQIVND (reference sequence). Here the CDR3 DNA reads TGTGCCAGTAGTACCAATACCATGAACACTGAAGCTTTCTTT. This encodes CASSTNTMNTEAFF.

The CDR3 DNA sequence: TGTGCCAGCAGCGTAGCGGTGGCTAGCGGGAGGAGAAATGAGCAGTTCTTC. It translates to CASSVAVASGRRNEQFF. V and J are TRBV9 and TRBJ2-1; 11 nucleotides match TRBD2. Unmatched junction bases numbered 9, after V lost 0 bases and J lost 7 bases. The V gene's germline CDR1 is SGDLS and CDR2 YYNGEE. The CDR3 consists of 17 residues. Variable domain in full (rest from reference TRBV9 and TRBJ2-1): DSGVTQTPKHLITATGQRVTLRCSPRSGDLSVYWYQQSLDQGLQFLIQYYNGEERAKGNILERFSAQQFPDLHSELNLSSLELGDSALYFCASSVAVASGRRNEQFFGPGTRLTVL.

This clonotype was counted between two and nine times. The CDR3 spells CASSQDRAASTDTQYF. The CDR3 DNA reads TGTGCCAGCAGCCAAGATCGAGCGGCTAGCACAGATACGCAGTATTTT. The chain combines TRBV4-2 with TRBJ2-3; perhaps TRBD2 as D (5 bases). This CDR3 is built from 16 residues. Looked up from germline, CDR1 is LGHNA and CDR2 is YNFKEQ. V lost 0 bases and J lost 0, with 10 bases in between.

V is TRBV5-6 and J is TRBJ2-1; maybe TRBD2 (5 bases). CDR1 and CDR2 from the germline V gene are SGHDT and YYEEEE. CDR3 length: 16 amino acids. Trimming shortened V by 0 bases and J by 1 base, and 11 bases separated the two germline ends. The CDR3 sequence is CASSLVGGRSYNEQFF. In nucleotides, the CDR3 is TGTGCCAGCAGCTTGGTAGGAGGCAGGTCCTACAATGAGCAGTTCTTC. Supplemented by reference TRBV5-6 and TRBJ2-1, the full variable domain reads DAGVTQSPTHLIKTRGQQVTLRCSPKSGHDTVSWYQQALGQGPQFIFQYYEEEERQRGNFPDRFSGHQFPNYSSELNVNALLLGDSALYLCASSLVGGRSYNEQFFGPGTRLTVL.

The chain employs TRBV6-1 and TRBJ2-1; 14 positions match TRBD2. V was pared by 4 bases and J by 7 bases, with 6 bases of the junction left unmatched. CDR3 size: 16 residues. Germline values: CDR1 MNHNS, CDR2 SASEGT. The CDR3 reads CASSGLAGGRGNEQFF. CDR3 DNA: TGTGCCAGCAGTGGACTAGCGGGAGGGAGGGGGAATGAGCAGTTCTTC.

The chain combines TRBV5-1 with TRBJ2-1; 7 bases fit TRBD2. The V and J ends lost 4 bases and 10 bases, in that order; junction bases with no gene match: 8. Looked up from germline, CDR1 is SGHRS and CDR2 is YFSETQ. There are 13 residues in the CDR3. The CDR3 loop is CASSHFSLAEQFF. The CDR3 DNA follows: TGCGCCAGCAGCCATTTTTCACTAGCGGAGCAGTTCTTC.

This clonotype was seen a few times. This chain joins TRBV27 and TRBJ2-2; 11 bases fit TRBD2. From germline, CDR1 is MNHEY and CDR2 SMNVEV (reference sequence). The V and J ends lost 1 base and 1 base, in that order; junction bases with no gene match: 2. This CDR3 has 17 amino acids. CDR3 region: CASSLYGLAGNTGELFF. Here the CDR3 DNA reads TGTGCCAGCAGTTTATACGGACTAGCGGGGAACACCGGGGAGCTGTTTTTT.

This chain joins TRBV20-1 and TRBJ2-3, with TRBD2 as a possible D gene (6 bases). Trimming left V 4 bases short and J 0 bases short, with 11 bases between. The germline V gene encodes CDR1 DFQATT and CDR2 SNEGSKA (reference sequence). The CDR3 is made up of 14 amino acids. The CDR3, as DNA: TGCAGTGCTATAGGGACTGGAAGCACAGATACGCAGTATTTT. Its translation is CSAIGTGSTDTQYF.

The gene calls are TRBV28 and TRBJ1-1; the D is unclear. The germline V and J ends were trimmed by 8 bases and 6 bases, with 13 bases remaining between them. Germline V gene sequence: CDR1 MDHEN, CDR2 SYDVKM. The length of the CDR3 is 12 residues. The CDR3 sequence is CASRIRLSEAFF. The CDR3 bases are TGTGCCAGCCGGATCAGATTATCTGAAGCTTTCTTT.

This clonotype was counted between two and nine times. The rearrangement uses TRBV6-5 and TRBJ1-1; D ambiguous. The ends were cut back, 4 bases at V and 1 base at J, with 10 bases in the middle. CDR3 length: 14 amino acids. The germline gives CDR1 MNHEY, CDR2 SVGAGI. The CDR3 DNA reads TGTGCCAGCAGTTCCTCCGTATGGAACACTGAAGCTTTCTTT. This gives the protein CASSSSVWNTEAFF.